This entry concerns a single T cell receptor beta chain. Antigen: not known. Germline lookup yields CDR1 SGDLS and CDR2 YYNGEE. Trimming took 3 bases from V and 11 from J; bases not matched to a gene: 6. The CDR3 is made up of 12 amino acids. The record originates from a study of T cell responses to AZD1222 COVID-19 vaccine. Study information: Second-dose groups at about 4 or about 12 weeks were pooled. The study's findings and limits: At study baseline, merely over 5 AZD1222 recipients were seropositive. There were repertoire samples only from the period after the peak T cell response.

Clones were sequenced by immunoSEQ multiplex PCR, and TCRdb holds only the in-frame ones, with some missing. Counted here are approximately 190,000 clones, roughly 88% occurring once; the ten biggest clones make up roughly 0.98%. This chain joins TRBV9 and TRBJ1-1, with TRBD1 identical over 8 bases. The receptor comes from an adult in good health. Here the sequenced sample was peripheral blood, taken on day 0 of AZD1222 vaccination. CDR3 nucleotide sequence: TGTGCCAGCAGCGCAGAGACAGGGGCGGCTTTCTTT. Translating it yields CASSAETGAAFF.